This T cell receptor beta chain was profiled in a study of cytomegalovirus exposure and HLA in healthy donors. Overall study results and limits: Earlier analysis looked at TCR beta V segments, and most were productive about 90% or about 30% of the time.

As concerns this clone: What it binds is not known.

The PCR ran on 60 Vbeta and 13 Jbeta primers. Produced via immunoSEQ multiplex PCR; TCRdb's table is partial and in-frame only. In the table there are 110,000 or so clones, 82% of which are singletons. Trimming shortened V by 3 bases and J by 6 bases, and 14 bases separated the two germline ends. CDR3 length: 14 residues. Germline CDR1 and CDR2: LNHDA and SQIVND (reference sequence). This chain connects TRBV19 to TRBJ1-1; D is perhaps TRBD1 (5 bases). The source material was PBMCs. This receptor was identified in a woman between 18 and 30 years old in good health and CMV-seronegative. CDR3 residues: CASSIRGVGAEAFF. CDR3 in DNA: TGTGCCAGTAGTATCCGGGGGGTCGGGGCTGAAGCTTTCTTT. The whole variable domain, remainder taken from reference TRBV19 and TRBJ1-1, is DGGITQSPKYLFRKEGQNVTLSCEQNLNHDAMYWYRQDPGQGLRLIYYSQIVNDFQKGDIAEGYSVSREKKESFPLTVTSAQKNPTAFYLCASSIRGVGAEAFFGQGTRLTVV.